These 30 T cell receptor beta chains originate from one sample sequenced in a study of T cells in Graves' hyperthyroidism and ophthalmopathy. Template material for amplifying TCR beta CDR3 regions consisted of RNA transcripts. TCR CDR3 underwent first-round RT-PCR with the HTBI primer set. MiXCR was run by TCRdb on the multiplex PCR reads, yielding one entry per CDR3 protein. This table has under 800,000 distinct CDR3 sequences, 14% appearing once. Source material: blood. The source of these receptors is a woman under 30 with Graves' hyperthyroidism.

This clonotype was observed many times. The chain recombines TRBV6-2 or TRBV6-3 with TRBJ1-1, with D uncertain. Germline V gene lookup returns CDR1 MNHEY and CDR2 SVGEGT. Deletions cut 2 bases from V and 11 bases from J, with 9 bases between. CDR3 length: 11 residues. CDR3 DNA: TGTGCCAGCAGTTACAGGGATTCGGCTTTCTTT. Protein product: CASSYRDSAFF.

This clonotype has just one count. The chain recombines TRBV7-9 with TRBJ2-5, with 9 bases fitting TRBD1. Losses at the gene ends were 3 bases for V and 3 bases for J; bases not matched to a gene: 5. Germline CDR1 reads SEHNR; CDR2 reads FQNEAQ (reference sequence). This CDR3 spans 15 amino acids. The CDR3 loop reads CASSFRTGEKETQYF. The CDR3 DNA follows: TGTGCCAGCAGCTTCAGGACAGGGGAAAAAGAGACCCAGTACTTC.

This clonotype was seen more than once but under ten times. V gene TRBV2 combines with J gene TRBJ2-5; 13 nucleotides line up with TRBD2. Trimming took 7 bases from V and 4 from J; bases not matched to a gene: 9. The CDR3 length is 16 residues. The germline V gene has CDR1 SNHLY and CDR2 FYNNEI. The CDR3 protein is CASKGLAGAVGETQYF. The DNA for the CDR3 is TGTGCCAGCAAAGGACTAGCGGGGGCCGTTGGAGAGACCCAGTACTTC. Together with reference TRBV2 and TRBJ2-5, the CDR3 gives the full variable domain: EPEVTQTPSHQVTQMGQEVILRCVPISNHLYFYWYRQILGQKVEFLVSFYNNEISEKSEIFDDQFSVERPDGSNFTLKIRSTKLEDSAMYFCASKGLAGAVGETQYFGPGTRLLVL.

This clonotype was seen repeatedly, ten times or more. This chain uses TRBV5-6 with TRBJ1-2; 7 nucleotides agree with TRBD1. The trim removed 3 bases at V and 8 bases at J, leaving 7 bases unmatched. The CDR3 spans 13 residues. CDR1 is SGHDT and CDR2 is YYEEEE in the germline V gene. CDR3 residues: CASSSTGARGYTF. CDR3 DNA sequence: TGTGCCAGCAGCTCCACAGGGGCTCGCGGCTACACCTTC.

The chain uses TRBV6-1 and TRBJ1-6, with D maybe TRBD1 (5 bases). The CDR3 length is 12 residues. The germline CDR1 and CDR2 sequences are MNHNS and SASEGT. Trimming shortened V by 5 bases and J by 11 bases, and 10 bases separated the two germline ends. CDR3 sequence reads: CASSYGDPPLHF. In DNA form, the CDR3 reads TGTGCCAGCAGTTATGGGGACCCACCCCTCCACTTT.

This sequence joins TRBV20-1 and TRBJ1-5; 8 bases fit TRBD1. The CDR3 is 14 residues long. CDR1 and CDR2 (germline): DFQATT, SNEGSKA (reference sequence). V lost 1 base, J lost 8 bases, and 7 bases stayed unmatched. The CDR3 here is CSARASGGAEPQHF. CDR3 in DNA: TGCAGTGCTAGAGCATCAGGGGGCGCAGAGCCCCAGCATTTT.

This chain connects TRBV5-1 to TRBJ1-6; 7 positions agree with TRBD1. The CDR3 covers 14 residues. V shed 5 bases, J shed 8 bases, and the junction held 7 bases outside the gene matches. Germline V lookup: CDR1 SGHRS, CDR2 YFSETQ. The CDR3 DNA is TGCGCCAGCAGGATGACAGGGTCCGATTCACCCCTCCACTTT. This codes for CASRMTGSDSPLHF.

This clonotype showed up many times. The gene calls are TRBV24-1 and TRBJ2-3, with 13 bases matching TRBD2. V shed 2 bases, J shed 3 bases, and the junction held 1 base outside the gene matches. CDR1 and CDR2 from the germline V gene are KGHDR and SFDVKD. This CDR3 contains 16 residues. CDR3 nucleotides: TGTGCCACCAGTGATTCGGGACTAGCGGGGACAGATACGCAGTATTTT. Protein product: CATSDSGLAGTDTQYF.

In this sample, this clonotype turned up many times. The V call is TRBV19, the J call TRBJ1-6; weak D call: TRBD1 (5 bases). V lost 7 bases, J lost 7 bases, and 26 bases lay in between. CDR1 is LNHDA and CDR2 is SQIVND in the germline V gene (reference sequence). The CDR3 sequence is 18 residues long. Here the CDR3 DNA reads TGTGCCAGTACCACCGCAGTCTTCACCGGGACGGAAAATTCACCCCTCCACTTT. This gives the protein CASTTAVFTGTENSPLHF.

This clonotype turned up a few times. CDR3 DNA sequence: TGCGCCAGCAGCCAAGGGATCAGCTACGAGCAGTACTTC. Encoded protein: CASSQGISYEQYF. V gene TRBV4-3 combines with J gene TRBJ2-7; D gene ambiguous. Trimming shortened V by 1 base and J by 3 bases, and 7 bases separated the two germline ends. Germline values: CDR1 LGHNA, CDR2 YSLEER. The CDR3 extends over 13 amino acids.

This chain joins TRBV19 and TRBJ1-2; TRBD1 might be the D (5 bases). Trimming pared 2 bases from V and 3 bases from J, leaving 13 bases between. Germline values: CDR1 LNHDA, CDR2 SQIVND (reference sequence). The CDR3 sequence is 15 residues long. The CDR3 DNA is TGTGCCAGTAGTATATCGGCAGGGTGGTACTATGGCTACACCTTC. Translating it yields CASSISAGWYYGYTF.

This clonotype appeared a few times. The rearrangement uses TRBV27 and TRBJ2-4, with D hard to call. CDR1 and CDR2 from the germline V gene are MNHEY and SMNVEV (reference sequence). The V and J ends lost 5 bases and 0 bases respectively, with 11 bases between them. The CDR3 spans 15 residues. The CDR3 loop reads CASSQGVIAKNIQYF. CDR3 nucleotides: TGTGCCAGCAGTCAAGGCGTTATAGCCAAAAACATTCAGTACTTC.

The chain employs TRBV7-9 and TRBJ2-1, with 10 bases that match TRBD1. This CDR3 contains 13 residues. Looked up from germline, CDR1 is SEHNR and CDR2 is FQNEAQ (reference sequence). J gave up 12 bases and V 6 bases, and 8 bases lay outside the gene matches. This CDR3 is CASSHDRGLGQFF. CDR3 in DNA: TGTGCCAGCAGTCACGACAGGGGGCTTGGGCAGTTCTTC.

In its sample, this clonotype was seen a few times. This chain uses TRBV20-1 with TRBJ2-5; possible D gene TRBD1, 6 bases. CDR1 is DFQATT and CDR2 is SNEGSKA in the germline V gene (reference sequence). The CDR3 length is 14 residues. The germline V and J ends were trimmed by 0 bases and 4 bases, with 12 bases remaining between them. The CDR3 region is CSARDLGRGETQYF. CDR3 DNA sequence: TGCAGTGCTAGAGATCTGGGCAGGGGAGAGACCCAGTACTTC.

This clonotype showed up many times. The chain couples TRBV28 to TRBJ2-1; 10 nucleotides agree with TRBD2. CDR1 and CDR2 from the germline V gene are MDHEN and SYDVKM. V was pared by 6 bases and J by 5 bases, with 10 bases of the junction left unmatched. The CDR3 has 16 residues. CDR3 in amino acids: CASSLSGLAANNEQFF. CDR3 nucleotide sequence: TGTGCCAGCAGCCTGTCCGGACTAGCGGCGAACAATGAGCAGTTCTTC.

In its sample, this clonotype was seen once. The chain is built from TRBV15 and TRBJ1-1, with 9 bases matching TRBD1. This CDR3 is 14 amino acids long. Looked up from germline, CDR1 is LNHNV and CDR2 is YYDKDF (reference sequence). Trimming at V came to 9 bases and at J to 4 bases, leaving 9 bases not matched to a gene. The chain's CDR3 is CATGTGRGSTEAFF. CDR3 nucleotide sequence: TGTGCCACAGGGACAGGGAGAGGCTCCACTGAAGCTTTCTTT.

This clonotype was seen a handful of times. J is TRBJ1-1 and V is TRBV5-6, with 7 bases aligning to TRBD1. The CDR3 runs 16 residues. Germline assignment: CDR1 SGHDT and CDR2 YYEEEE. Trimming cost V 1 base and J 3 bases; bases outside gene matches: 9. As DNA, the CDR3 is TGTGCCAGCAGCTTGTACACACAGGGGCTGGACACTGAAGCTTTCTTT. Its protein is CASSLYTQGLDTEAFF.

In this sample, this clonotype turned up many times. The rearrangement uses TRBV28 and TRBJ2-7; unclear D gene. The CDR3 is 13 residues long. V lost 3 bases and J 3 bases, leaving 9 bases between the germline ends. Germline V lookup: CDR1 MDHEN, CDR2 SYDVKM. CDR3 coding DNA: TGTGCCAGCAGTTTTCCCCTCCACTACGAGCAGTACTTC. Protein product: CASSFPLHYEQYF.

This clonotype appeared many times. This chain links TRBV20-1 with TRBJ2-7; D is ambiguous. Germline loops: CDR1 DFQATT, CDR2 SNEGSKA (reference sequence). The CDR3 extends over 11 amino acids. The V and J ends lost 6 bases and 5 bases respectively, with 11 bases between them. The CDR3 sequence: CSAPRLDEQYF. DNA of the CDR3: TGCAGTGCCCCTAGACTGGACGAGCAGTACTTC.

This clonotype was observed at least ten times. The J gene is TRBJ2-2, the V gene TRBV6-1; 11 bases are shared with TRBD2. The CDR3 is 17 amino acids. CDR1 is MNHNS and CDR2 is SASEGT in the germline V gene. J lost 4 bases, V lost 5 bases, and 9 bases had no gene match. The CDR3 reads CASSRTGTSGGTGELFF. The CDR3 bases are TGTGCCAGCAGTCGGACCGGGACTAGCGGCGGCACCGGGGAGCTGTTTTTT.

The V call is TRBV2, the J call TRBJ2-7; D tentatively fits TRBD1 or TRBD2 (5 bases each). Per germline, CDR1 SNHLY and CDR2 FYNNEI. The V end lost 7 bases, the J end lost 6 bases, and 19 bases lay between the germline ends. The CDR3 spans 14 residues. CDR3 protein: CASTLRGPRAEQYF. The CDR3, as DNA: TGTGCCAGCACTCTCCGGGGCCCGAGGGCCGAGCAGTACTTC. Full variable domain (rest looked up from reference TRBV2 and TRBJ2-7): EPEVTQTPSHQVTQMGQEVILRCVPISNHLYFYWYRQILGQKVEFLVSFYNNEISEKSEIFDDQFSVERPDGSNFTLKIRSTKLEDSAMYFCASTLRGPRAEQYFGPGTRLTVT.

The chain couples TRBV3-1 to TRBJ1-6; no clear D gene. The V and J ends lost 2 bases and 0 bases respectively, with 11 bases between them. Germline loops: CDR1 LGHDT, CDR2 YNNKEL (reference sequence). The CDR3 length is 17 residues. This chain's CDR3 is CASSQMFRGSYNSPLHF. CDR3 coding DNA: TGTGCCAGCAGCCAAATGTTTCGGGGCTCCTATAATTCACCCCTCCACTTT.

This sequence joins TRBV6-5 and TRBJ2-6; D might be TRBD1 (6 bases). CDR3 length: 17 amino acids. The V gene's germline CDR1 is MNHEY and CDR2 SVGAGI. Between the trimmed V and J ends, which lost 0 bases and 0 bases, there was a span of 9 bases. This CDR3 reads CASSYSTGISGANVLTF. In nucleotides, the CDR3 is TGTGCCAGCAGTTACTCGACAGGAATCTCTGGGGCCAACGTCCTGACTTTC.

The chain links TRBV11-3 to TRBJ2-7; TRBD2 aligns across 7 bases. Germline trimming cut 5 bases from V and 3 bases from J; bases unmatched to any gene: 10. In germline, CDR1 is SGHNT, CDR2 YENEEA. The CDR3 totals 15 residues. The chain's CDR3 is CASSQTRTSFYEQYF. For the CDR3, the DNA is TGTGCCAGCAGCCAGACCAGGACTAGTTTCTACGAGCAGTACTTC.

This clonotype was counted at least ten times. The rearrangement links TRBV6-1 to TRBJ2-4, with no clear D. V lost 7 bases and J 8 bases, leaving 15 bases between the germline ends. The CDR3 extends over 13 amino acids. Germline assignment: CDR1 MNHNS and CDR2 SASEGT. The CDR3 nucleotides read TGTGCCAGCACCCCCGGGCCCATGGACATTCAGTACTTC. Translating gives CASTPGPMDIQYF.

The chain couples TRBV29-1 to TRBJ2-5, with no clear D. The V end lost 4 bases, the J end lost 5 bases, and 11 bases lay between the germline ends. The CDR3 has 12 amino acids. Germline values: CDR1 SQVTM, CDR2 ANQGSEA. CDR3 sequence: CSVVGLRETQYF. CDR3 nucleotide sequence: TGCAGCGTTGTTGGCTTACGGGAGACCCAGTACTTC.

This clonotype has at least ten counts. The gene calls are TRBV7-3 and TRBJ2-1, with 8 bases that match TRBD2. Per the germline V gene, CDR1 is SGHTA and CDR2 is FQGTGA. V shed 4 bases, J shed 8 bases, and the junction held 7 bases outside the gene matches. This CDR3 region has 14 residues. The chain's CDR3 is CASSSRSGSDEQFF. The CDR3 nucleotides are TGTGCCAGCAGCTCCCGGAGCGGGAGCGATGAGCAGTTCTTC.

The rearrangement uses TRBV7-9 and TRBJ2-3; 7 bases are shared with TRBD1. With V trimmed by 5 bases and J by 14 bases, 19 bases remained unmatched. The V gene's germline CDR1 is SEHNR and CDR2 FQNEAQ (reference sequence). CDR3 length: 15 residues. CDR3 coding DNA: TGTGCCAGCAGCGATAGGGCTGGGAAGGGGGCCGAATGGTATTTT. Protein product: CASSDRAGKGAEWYF. Together with reference TRBV7-9 and TRBJ2-3, the CDR3 gives the full variable domain: DTGVSQNPRHKITKRGQNVTFRCDPISEHNRLYWYRQTLGQGPEFLTYFQNEAQLEKSRLLSDRFSAERPKGSFSTLEIQRTEQGDSAMYLCASSDRAGKGAEWYFGPGTRLTVL.

This clonotype was seen repeatedly, ten times or more. The V gene is TRBV28, the J gene TRBJ1-1; no clear D gene. Germline CDR1 MDHEN, CDR2 SYDVKM. V gave up 1 base and J gave up 1 base, with 13 bases separating them. CDR3 length equals 16 residues. CDR3 DNA: TGTGCCAGCAGTTTATCCTCCACCTTTAAGAACACTGAAGCTTTCTTT. Translating gives CASSLSSTFKNTEAFF.

This clonotype was counted at least ten times. The V gene is TRBV12-3 or TRBV12-4, the J gene TRBJ2-7, with D possibly being TRBD1 or TRBD2 (5 bases each). V lost 8 bases, J lost 8 bases, and 16 bases lay in between. This CDR3 is built from 12 residues. The CDR3 sequence: CASGGRAAKQYF. The CDR3 DNA reads TGTGCCAGCGGAGGCAGGGCGGCAAAGCAGTACTTC.